The 5 T cell receptor beta chains below were found in one sample sequenced in a study of blood T cell repertoires in COVID-19. Some clones are missing from TCRdb's copy, which holds only in-frame ones; the method was immunoSEQ multiplex PCR. This table holds around 340,000 clones, just over 85% found once. The source material was PBMCs or T cells enriched from blood (not recorded which). The receptor source for this set is a woman in her thirties or forties with acute COVID-19.

The chain has TRBV29-1 and TRBJ1-1; possibly TRBD1 for D (5 bases). Trimming removed 5 bases at V and 5 bases at J, with 12 bases between. The CDR3 extends over 12 amino acids. Germline CDR1 SQVTM, CDR2 ANQGSEA. DNA for the CDR3: TGCAGCGTTAATCTGGGACTTACTGAAGCTTTCTTT. It yields the protein CSVNLGLTEAFF.

The J gene is TRBJ1-4, the V gene TRBV5-4; possible D gene TRBD1, 5 bases. CDR3 length equals 16 residues. Trimming shortened V by 4 bases and J by 0 bases, and 13 bases separated the two germline ends. Germline lookup yields CDR1 SGHNT and CDR2 YYREEE (reference sequence). CDR3 DNA sequence: TGTGCCAGCAGCCCGAAAGGACATGCAACTAATGAAAAACTGTTTTTT. This sequence encodes CASSPKGHATNEKLFF.

The genes are TRBV4-1 and TRBJ1-6, with D unresolved. This CDR3 has 13 amino acids. Germline V CDR1 and CDR2: MGHRA, YSYEKL. V lost 3 bases and J lost 8, with 8 bases in between. Written as DNA, the CDR3 is TGCGCCAGCAGCCATGGCCGGGATTCACCCCTCCACTTT. This translates into CASSHGRDSPLHF.

V is TRBV7-6 and J is TRBJ2-1, with 8 nucleotides matching TRBD2. J was trimmed by 1 base and V by 0 bases; bases with no gene match: 8. This CDR3 is built from 18 residues. Germline CDR1 reads SGHVS; CDR2 reads FNYEAQ. The CDR3 DNA sequence: TGTGCCAGCAGCTTAGCTTGGGGTAGCGGGGAGTCCTACAATGAGCAGTTCTTC. It translates to CASSLAWGSGESYNEQFF.

The chain employs TRBV4-1 and TRBJ2-1; weak D call: TRBD2 (6 bases). Deletions cut 0 bases from V and 6 bases from J, with 12 bases between. The germline gives CDR1 MGHRA, CDR2 YSYEKL. This CDR3 has 15 residues. The CDR3 reads CASSQERTTLNEQFF. CDR3 DNA sequence: TGCGCCAGCAGCCAAGAGAGGACTACCCTCAATGAGCAGTTCTTC.